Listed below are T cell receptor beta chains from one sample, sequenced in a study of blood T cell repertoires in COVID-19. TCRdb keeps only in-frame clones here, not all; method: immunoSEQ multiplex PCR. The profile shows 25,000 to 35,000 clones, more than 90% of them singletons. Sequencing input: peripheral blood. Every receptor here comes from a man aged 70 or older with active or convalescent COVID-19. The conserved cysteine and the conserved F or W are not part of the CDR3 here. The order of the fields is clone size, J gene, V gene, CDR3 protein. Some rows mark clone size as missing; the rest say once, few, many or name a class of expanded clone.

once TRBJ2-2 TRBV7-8 ASSLRGGTTGELF
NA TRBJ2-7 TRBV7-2 ASARLAGLTYEQY
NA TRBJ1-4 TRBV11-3 ASSSRANEKLF
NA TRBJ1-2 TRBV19 ASSRGGPDYGYT
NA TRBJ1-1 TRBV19 ASSIGGRVSPEAF
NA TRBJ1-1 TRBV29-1 SVAKDPPGTEAF
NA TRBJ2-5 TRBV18 ASSRTQDQETQY
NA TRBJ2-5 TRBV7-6 ASSQTAMQETQY
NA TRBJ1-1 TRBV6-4 ASSEEGAGPTEAF
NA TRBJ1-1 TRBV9 ASSGGQNTEAF
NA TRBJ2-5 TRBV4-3 ASSQDKRGGETQY
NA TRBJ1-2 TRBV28 ASSQTPTANYGYT
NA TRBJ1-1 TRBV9 ASSVATGVNTEAF
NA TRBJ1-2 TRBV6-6 ASSRSLGQGNDYGYT
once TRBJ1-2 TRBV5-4 ASIDRQGAYYGYT
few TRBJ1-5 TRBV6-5 ASSQDHQPQH
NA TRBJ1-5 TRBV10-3 AISEAPDSNQPQH
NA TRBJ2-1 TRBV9 ASSVGPQSDEQF
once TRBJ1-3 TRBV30 AWSAPLGGSGNTIY
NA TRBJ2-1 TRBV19 ASTRAGSYNEQF
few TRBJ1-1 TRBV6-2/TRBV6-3 ASSSSSRTGRTEAF
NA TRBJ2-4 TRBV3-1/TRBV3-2 ASSQDRVAKNIQY
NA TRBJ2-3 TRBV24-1 ATSGSHGRGTQY
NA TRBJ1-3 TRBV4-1 ASSLERATGMENTIY
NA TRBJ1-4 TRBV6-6 ASSYRGDEEKLF
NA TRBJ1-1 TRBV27 ASSLKGAHKNTEAF